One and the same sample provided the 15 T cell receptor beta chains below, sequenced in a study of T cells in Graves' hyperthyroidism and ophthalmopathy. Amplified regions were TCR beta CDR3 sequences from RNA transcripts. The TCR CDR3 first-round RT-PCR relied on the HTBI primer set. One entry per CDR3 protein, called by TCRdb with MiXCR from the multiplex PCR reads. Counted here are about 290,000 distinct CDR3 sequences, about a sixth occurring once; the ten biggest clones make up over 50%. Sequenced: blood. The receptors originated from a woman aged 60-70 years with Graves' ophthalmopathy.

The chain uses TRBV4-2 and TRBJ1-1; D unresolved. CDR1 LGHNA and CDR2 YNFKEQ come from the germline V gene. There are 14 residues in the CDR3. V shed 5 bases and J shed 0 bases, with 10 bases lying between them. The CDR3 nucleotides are TGTGCCAGCAGCATGGACGGCATGAACACTGAAGCTTTCTTT. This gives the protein CASSMDGMNTEAFF.

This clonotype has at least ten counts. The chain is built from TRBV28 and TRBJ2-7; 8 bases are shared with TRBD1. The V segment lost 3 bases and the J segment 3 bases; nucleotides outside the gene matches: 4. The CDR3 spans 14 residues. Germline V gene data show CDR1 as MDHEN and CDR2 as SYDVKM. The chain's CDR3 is CASSFRDRYYEQYF. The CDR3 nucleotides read TGTGCCAGCAGTTTCCGGGACAGGTACTACGAGCAGTACTTC.

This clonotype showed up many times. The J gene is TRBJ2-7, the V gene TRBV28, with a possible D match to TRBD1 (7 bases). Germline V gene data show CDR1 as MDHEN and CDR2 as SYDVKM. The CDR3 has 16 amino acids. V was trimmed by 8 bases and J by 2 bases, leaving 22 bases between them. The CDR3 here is CASQGGGDRDPYEQYF. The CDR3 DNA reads TGTGCCAGCCAGGGGGGAGGTGACAGGGATCCCTACGAGCAGTACTTC.

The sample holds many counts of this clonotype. The CDR3 spells CSARDTRSSYEQYF. As DNA, the CDR3 is TGCAGTGCTAGGGACACCCGCAGCTCCTACGAGCAGTACTTC. The rearrangement links TRBV20-1 to TRBJ2-7; possible D gene TRBD1, 5 bases. CDR3 length: 14 amino acids. Trimming shortened V by 3 bases and J by 0 bases, and 12 bases separated the two germline ends. CDR1 and CDR2 from the germline V gene are DFQATT and SNEGSKA (reference sequence).

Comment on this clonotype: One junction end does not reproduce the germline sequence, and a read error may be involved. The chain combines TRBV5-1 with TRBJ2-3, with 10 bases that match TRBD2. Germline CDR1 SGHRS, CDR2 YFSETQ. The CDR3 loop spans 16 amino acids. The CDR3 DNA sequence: TGTGCCAGCAGTCACTCGAGCGGGAGGGCCGCTGATACGCAGTATTTT. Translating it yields CASSHSSGRAADTQYF. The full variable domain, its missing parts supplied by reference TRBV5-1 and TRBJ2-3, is KAGVTQTPRYLIKTRGQQVTLSCSPISGHRSVSWYQQTPGQGLQFLFEYFSETQRNKGNFPGRFSGRQFSNSRSEMNVSTLELGDSALYLCASSHSSGRAADTQYFGPGTRLTVL.

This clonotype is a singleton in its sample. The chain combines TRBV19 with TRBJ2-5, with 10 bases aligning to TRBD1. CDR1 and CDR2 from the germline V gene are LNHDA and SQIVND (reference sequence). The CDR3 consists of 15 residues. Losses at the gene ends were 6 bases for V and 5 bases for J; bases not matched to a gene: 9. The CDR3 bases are TGTGCCAGTAGGTCCGGGACAGGGGCTTGGGAGACCCAGTACTTC. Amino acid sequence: CASRSGTGAWETQYF.

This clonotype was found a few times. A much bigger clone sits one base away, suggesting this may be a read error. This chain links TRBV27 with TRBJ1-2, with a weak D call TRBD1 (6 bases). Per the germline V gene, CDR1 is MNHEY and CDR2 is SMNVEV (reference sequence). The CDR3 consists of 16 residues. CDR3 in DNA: TGTGCCAGCAGTCCACGGGACGGACAGCTATCGAGGGGCTGCACCTTC. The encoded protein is CASSPRDGQLSRGCTF.

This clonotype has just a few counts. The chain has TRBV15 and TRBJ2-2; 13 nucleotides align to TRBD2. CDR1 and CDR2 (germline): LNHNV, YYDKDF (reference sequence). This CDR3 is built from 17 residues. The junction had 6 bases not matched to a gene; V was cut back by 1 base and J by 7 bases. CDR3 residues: CATSRGLAGGRGGELFF. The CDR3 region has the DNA TGTGCCACCAGCAGAGGACTAGCGGGAGGCCGGGGCGGGGAGCTGTTTTTT.

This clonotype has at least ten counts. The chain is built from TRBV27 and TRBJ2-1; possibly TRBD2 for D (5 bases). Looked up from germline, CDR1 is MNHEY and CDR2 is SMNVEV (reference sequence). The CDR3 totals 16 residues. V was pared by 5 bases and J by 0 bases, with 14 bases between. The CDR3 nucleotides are TGTGCCAGCAGTACCCGGGAAGGGAGCTCCTACAATGAGCAGTTCTTC. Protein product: CASSTREGSSYNEQFF.

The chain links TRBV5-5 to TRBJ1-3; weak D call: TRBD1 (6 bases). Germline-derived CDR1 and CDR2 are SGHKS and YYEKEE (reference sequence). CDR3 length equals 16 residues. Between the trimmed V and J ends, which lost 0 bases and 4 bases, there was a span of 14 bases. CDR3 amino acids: CASSLDITGLGNTIYF. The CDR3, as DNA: TGTGCCAGCAGCTTGGACATTACAGGGTTGGGAAACACCATATATTTT. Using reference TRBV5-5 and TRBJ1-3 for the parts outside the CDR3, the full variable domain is DAGVTQSPTHLIKTRGQQVTLRCSPISGHKSVSWYQQVLGQGPQFIFQYYEKEERGRGNFPDRFSARQFPNYSSELNVNALLLGDSALYLCASSLDITGLGNTIYFGEGSWLTVV.

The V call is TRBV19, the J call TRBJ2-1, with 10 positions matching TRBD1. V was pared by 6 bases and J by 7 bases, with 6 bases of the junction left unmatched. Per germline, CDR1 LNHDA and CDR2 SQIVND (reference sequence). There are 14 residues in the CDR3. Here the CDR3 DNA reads TGTGCCAGTAGACGGGACAGGGGCGCAAATGAGCAGTTCTTC. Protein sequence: CASRRDRGANEQFF.

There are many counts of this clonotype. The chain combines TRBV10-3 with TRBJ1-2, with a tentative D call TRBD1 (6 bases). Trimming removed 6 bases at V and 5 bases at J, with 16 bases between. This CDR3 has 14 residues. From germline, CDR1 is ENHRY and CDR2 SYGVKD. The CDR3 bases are TGTGCCATCAGCCCTCACAGGGTTGGGTATGGCTACACCTTC. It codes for CAISPHRVGYGYTF.

DNA for the CDR3: TGTGCCACTCGGGAGCAGGGGGATAGCTCCTACGAGCAGTACTTC. Its translation is CATREQGDSSYEQYF. The V call is TRBV19, the J call TRBJ2-7, with D possibly being TRBD1 (7 bases). V was shortened by 10 bases and J by 0 bases, with 19 bases between the two germline ends. Germline-derived CDR1 and CDR2 are LNHDA and SQIVND (reference sequence). This CDR3 has 15 residues.

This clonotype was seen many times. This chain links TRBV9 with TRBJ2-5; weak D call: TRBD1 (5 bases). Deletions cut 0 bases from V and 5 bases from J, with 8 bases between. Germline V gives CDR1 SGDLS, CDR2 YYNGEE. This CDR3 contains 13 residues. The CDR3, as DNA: TGTGCCAGCAGCGTAGGGGGCTGGGAGACCCAGTACTTC. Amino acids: CASSVGGWETQYF.

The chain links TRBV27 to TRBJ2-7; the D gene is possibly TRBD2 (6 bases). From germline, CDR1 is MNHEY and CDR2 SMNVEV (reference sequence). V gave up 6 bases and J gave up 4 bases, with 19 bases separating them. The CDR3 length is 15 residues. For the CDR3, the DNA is TGTGCCAGCAGGACCGTTTTCCGGGGGAGATACGAGCAGTACTTC. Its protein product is CASRTVFRGRYEQYF.